These T cell receptor beta chains were read from a single sample in a study of cytomegalovirus exposure and HLA in healthy donors. Data came from immunoSEQ multiplex PCR; TCRdb stores just in-frame clones and leaves some out. Here the sample spans more than 45,000 clones, about 88% being singletons. Material: PBMCs. The receptors shown here come from a young woman in good health and CMV-seronegative. The CDR3 runs from the conserved cysteine through the conserved F or W.

TRBV7-3 | CASSSAHPGEQYF
TRBV6-4 | CASSDQGAGSTDTQYF
TRBV6-5 | CASSYSRTGDSPLHF
TRBV30 | CAWSVRGTGNEKLFF
TRBV28 | CASGRDTSSGNTIYF
TRBV27 | CASSRGNNEQYF
TRBV27 | CASSRGIWDTGELFF
TRBV6-6 | CASSTGGNTEAFF
TRBV5-1 | CASSPGEGQSRAFF
TRBV2 | CASSPGSYEQYF
TRBV15 | CATSRDRGQVSGKLFF
TRBV7-9 | CARDRSSGELFF
TRBV7-8 | CASSLRVVGELFF
TRBV28 | CASRKSGLSRNNEQFF
TRBV4-2 | CASSQDTSGVYNEQFF
TRBV15 | CATSRGDSSSNQPQHF
TRBV4-2 | CASSQVAAGPAYEQYF
TRBV2 | CASNIIRQGETEAFF
TRBV4-1 | CASSQDTWRGEETQYF
TRBV2 | CASRDYREIYGYTF
TRBV25-1 | CASRTGQANTGELFF
TRBV7-8 | CASSLGGQWEAFF
TRBV7-2 | CASSLSGRGETQYF
TRBV7-9 | CASSQGSTDTQYF
TRBV4-2 | CASSQDGTGGEQYF
TRBV28 | CASRSLKAGETQYF
TRBV7-6 | CASSLAPAGIYEQYF
TRBV6-4 | CASSDAIETVAFF
TRBV15 | CATSTSGGGTYGYTF
TRBV29-1 | CSGRLAGKNLQETQYF
TRBV10-3 | CAISGQTGEGGYTF
TRBV20-1 | CSASARDTQYF
TRBV7-2 | CASSSDTRFEQFF
TRBV25-1 | CASSEYGRGEQFF
TRBV2 | CASSELSGETQYF
TRBV5-1 | CASSPGQVNSPLHF
TRBV15 | CATSRVGTPIYNEQFF